These 23 T cell receptor beta chains share one sample of origin, sequenced in a study of vaccination and CD4 T cells after COVID-19. Cultured CD4+ T cells had their DNA profiled by the Oncomine TCR Beta short-read assay. TCRdb independently ran MiXCR on the PCR reads; one entry per CDR3 protein. The sample has roughly 12,000 distinct CDR3 sequences, around 61% seen once. No antigen has been assigned to these receptors. Treatment defined: roughly nine-day PBMC culture with coronavirus spike peptide pools or control peptides (ViraFEST assay). The source material was CD4+ T cells from blood, cultured in vitro, sampled before SARS-CoV-2 vaccination. The source is a human donor who had recovered from COVID-19.

The chain employs TRBV5-8 and TRBJ2-3, with 10 nucleotides matching TRBD2. The CDR3 has 15 amino acids. From germline, CDR1 is SGHTS and CDR2 YDEGEE. After removal of 5 bases from V and 1 base from J, the junction contained 4 bases not matched to a gene. The CDR3 is CASRDLAGGTDTQYF. CDR3 coding DNA: TGTGCCAGCAGGGACCTAGCGGGAGGCACAGATACGCAGTATTTT.

V is TRBV20-1 and J is TRBJ1-5; 9 nucleotides line up with TRBD1. With V trimmed by 4 bases and J by 6 bases, 10 bases remained unmatched. Germline loops: CDR1 DFQATT, CDR2 SNEGSKA (reference sequence). CDR3 length: 15 amino acids. Written as DNA, the CDR3 is TGCAGTGCTACCGCCTTAACAGGGGGCGGTCAGCCCCAGCATTTT. Amino acids: CSATALTGGGQPQHF.

CDR3 DNA sequence: TGTGCCAGCAGCACAGGGTACGAGCAGTACTTC. It is translated as CASSTGYEQYF. The genes are TRBV2 and TRBJ2-7, with a tentative D call TRBD1 (6 bases). The CDR3 contains 11 residues. Trimming took off 6 bases at V and 4 bases at J, with 7 bases between the two ends. Looked up from germline, CDR1 is SNHLY and CDR2 is FYNNEI.

The table lists this clonotype with a count of one. CDR3 residues: CASSDQGGWYQPQHF. CDR3 sequence (DNA): TGTGCCAGCAGTGATCAGGGTGGGTGGTATCAGCCCCAGCATTTT. The rearrangement uses TRBV2 and TRBJ1-5, with a possible D match to TRBD1 (5 bases). CDR3 length: 15 amino acids. Germline CDR1 and CDR2: SNHLY and FYNNEI. The ends were cut back, 3 bases at V and 5 bases at J, with 14 bases in the middle.

This clonotype was observed once. The rearrangement links TRBV5-6 to TRBJ1-2; D not resolved. V gave up 0 bases and J gave up 7 bases, with 13 bases separating them. This CDR3 has 14 amino acids. Germline V gene sequence: CDR1 SGHDT, CDR2 YYEEEE. The CDR3 spells CASSLVGARGGYTF. DNA of the CDR3: TGTGCCAGCAGCTTGGTTGGCGCCCGGGGTGGCTACACCTTC.

This rearrangement joins TRBV20-1 to TRBJ1-1; D is undetermined. Trimming pared 0 bases from V and 10 bases from J, leaving 18 bases between. CDR1 is DFQATT and CDR2 is SNEGSKA in the germline V gene (reference sequence). The CDR3 runs 14 residues. CDR3 DNA: TGCAGTGCTAGAGATCTTTTCGCGTCCGGAGGAGCTTTCTTT. Amino acids: CSARDLFASGGAFF.

The chain couples TRBV7-2 to TRBJ2-5; 7 nucleotides agree with TRBD2. The V gene's germline CDR1 is SGHTA and CDR2 FQGNSA. The CDR3 length is 14 residues. J gave up 4 bases and V 5 bases, and 7 bases lay outside the gene matches. As DNA, the CDR3 is TGTGCCAGCAGCCCGAGCGGGGCCCGAGAGACCCAGTACTTC. Amino acids: CASSPSGARETQYF.

The rearrangement joins TRBV6-5 to TRBJ1-1, with 7 positions matching TRBD1. The germline CDR1 and CDR2 sequences are MNHEY and SVGAGI. The CDR3 totals 13 residues. Trimming cost V 4 bases and J 4 bases; bases outside gene matches: 3. The CDR3 DNA follows: TGTGCCAGCAGTTCGGGACAGTCCACTGAAGCTTTCTTT. Its translation: CASSSGQSTEAFF.

This clonotype has more than one count but fewer than ten. The chain couples TRBV20-1 to TRBJ1-5; no firm D call. The CDR3 covers 12 residues. Germline-derived CDR1 and CDR2 are DFQATT and SNEGSKA (reference sequence). The ends were cut back, 6 bases at V and 6 bases at J, with 12 bases in the middle. This CDR3 reads CSASTRFQPQHF. The CDR3 nucleotides are TGCAGTGCGTCTACCAGGTTTCAGCCCCAGCATTTT.

By frequency in the sample, this clonotype is large. The CDR3: CASRRTVGEKLFF. CDR3 nucleotides: TGTGCCAGCAGAAGGACAGTGGGTGAAAAACTGTTTTTT. The rearrangement joins TRBV7-9 to TRBJ1-4, with D possibly being TRBD1 (6 bases). Germline lookup yields CDR1 SEHNR and CDR2 FQNEAQ (reference sequence). Between the trimmed V and J ends, which lost 6 bases and 7 bases, there was a span of 12 bases. The CDR3 loop spans 13 amino acids.

Only a few counts were recorded for this clonotype. The chain has TRBV4-1 and TRBJ1-1; no firm D call. Germline V gene lookup returns CDR1 MGHRA and CDR2 YSYEKL. The CDR3 runs 14 residues. Trimming took 1 base from V and 0 from J, leaving 6 bases between them. For the CDR3, the DNA is TGCGCCAGCAGCCAAGGCCCGGTGAACACTGAAGCTTTCTTT. Its translation: CASSQGPVNTEAFF.

This clonotype was recorded a few times. V is TRBV24-1 and J is TRBJ2-1, with 8 bases fitting TRBD2. V lost 5 bases and J lost 5; bases outside the gene matches: 4. The CDR3 is made up of 14 amino acids. The germline V gene encodes CDR1 KGHDR and CDR2 SFDVKD. In nucleotides, the CDR3 is TGTGCCACCAGTGTAAATAGCGGGAACAATGAGCAGTTCTTC. Its translation: CATSVNSGNNEQFF.

The V and J genes are TRBV20-1 and TRBJ2-7, with TRBD1 matching over 8 bases. The germline CDR1 and CDR2 sequences are DFQATT and SNEGSKA (reference sequence). The CDR3 has 12 amino acids. Trimming removed 6 bases from V and 7 bases from J; junction bases left unmatched: 8. The CDR3 region has the DNA TGCAGTGCGAGTGGACAGGGTGGAGAGCAGTACTTC. Translation: CSASGQGGEQYF.

The gene calls are TRBV7-2 and TRBJ2-7; TRBD2 aligns across 7 bases. Germline values: CDR1 SGHTA, CDR2 FQGNSA. V lost 2 bases and J lost 4; bases outside the gene matches: 8. This CDR3 contains 15 residues. CDR3 sequence reads: CASSLSPSGQYEQYF. CDR3 DNA sequence: TGTGCCAGCAGCTTATCCCCTAGCGGCCAATACGAGCAGTACTTC.

The chain carries TRBV20-1 and TRBJ1-5; D call uncertain. The CDR3 is 13 amino acids. Germline V CDR1 and CDR2: DFQATT, SNEGSKA (reference sequence). The germline V and J ends were trimmed by 2 bases and 1 base, with 6 bases remaining between them. The CDR3 region has the DNA TGCAGTGCTAGACACACCAGCAATCAGCCCCAGCATTTT. Translating gives CSARHTSNQPQHF.

This chain joins TRBV6-1 and TRBJ2-1, with a possible D match to TRBD2 (6 bases). Looked up from germline, CDR1 is MNHNS and CDR2 is SASEGT. CDR3 length: 14 amino acids. Trimming took 7 bases from V and 5 from J, leaving 15 bases between them. CDR3 residues: CASTPTDYHNEQFF. CDR3 sequence (DNA): TGTGCCAGCACCCCAACGGACTATCACAATGAGCAGTTCTTC.

This clonotype was observed a handful of times. This sequence joins TRBV24-1 and TRBJ2-5, with D perhaps TRBD1 or TRBD2 (7 bases each). This CDR3 spans 14 amino acids. V shed 8 bases and J shed 5 bases, with 17 bases lying between them. Germline V gene sequence: CDR1 KGHDR, CDR2 SFDVKD. The CDR3 coding sequence is TGTGCCACCATCGGCTATCAGGGGGGGGAGACCCAGTACTTC. Its translation: CATIGYQGGETQYF.

The J gene is TRBJ2-1, the V gene TRBV7-6; TRBD2 matches 9 bases. V gave up 3 bases and J gave up 7 bases; unmatched junction bases: 4. CDR3 length equals 14 residues. Germline CDR1 is SGHVS and CDR2 is FNYEAQ. CDR3 sequence reads: CASSFWLAGNEQFF. CDR3 in DNA: TGTGCCAGCAGCTTCTGGCTAGCGGGAAATGAGCAGTTCTTC. The full variable domain, completed using reference TRBV7-6 and TRBJ2-1, is GAGVSQSPRYKVTKRGQDVALRCDPISGHVSLYWYRQALGQGPEFLTYFNYEAQQDKSGLPNDRFSAERPEGSISTLTIQRTEQRDSAMYRCASSFWLAGNEQFFGPGTRLTVL.

The chain links TRBV6-1 to TRBJ1-2; D remains ambiguous. The ends were cut back, 0 bases at V and 4 bases at J, with 21 bases in the middle. Germline CDR1 and CDR2: MNHNS and SASEGT. CDR3 length equals 18 residues. Here the CDR3 reads CASSEARKANGVGYGYTF. The CDR3 DNA sequence: TGTGCCAGCAGTGAAGCCCGAAAGGCAAACGGGGTTGGCTATGGCTACACCTTC.

The chain recombines TRBV11-2 with TRBJ2-5; 13 nucleotides align to TRBD2. The CDR3 is made up of 16 amino acids. Germline CDR1 and CDR2: SGHAT and FQNNGV. The ends lost 4 bases at V and 5 bases at J; junction bases unmatched: 7. The CDR3 is CASSSQPTSGRETQYF. The CDR3 region has the DNA TGTGCCAGCAGCTCTCAGCCGACTAGCGGGAGGGAGACCCAGTACTTC.

The chain couples TRBV6-1 to TRBJ2-5; D remains unclear. CDR1 MNHNS and CDR2 SASEGT come from the germline V gene. Trimming pared 3 bases from V and 1 base from J, leaving 6 bases between. The CDR3 extends over 13 amino acids. The CDR3 bases are TGTGCCAGCAGTGAGGAATTCCAAGAGACCCAGTACTTC. Translated, it gives CASSEEFQETQYF.

The chain joins TRBV27 to TRBJ1-5, with 7 bases lining up with TRBD1. This CDR3 region has 16 residues. With 5 bases clipped from V and 0 bases from J, the junction kept 7 bases outside the gene matches. The germline V gene encodes CDR1 MNHEY and CDR2 SMNVEV (reference sequence). The CDR3 nucleotides read TGTGCCAGCAGTCCCTCGACAGGGACTAGCAATCAGCCCCAGCATTTT. Amino acid sequence: CASSPSTGTSNQPQHF.

The V and J genes are TRBV6-2 or TRBV6-3 and TRBJ1-1; D is unresolved. The CDR3 has 19 residues. CDR1 and CDR2 (germline): MNHEY, SVGEGT. Trimming removed 8 bases from V and 2 bases from J, with 30 bases in between. The CDR3 loop reads CASARWVYPRRSPNTEAFF. CDR3 DNA sequence: TGTGCCAGCGCCCGCTGGGTATATCCTCGACGGAGCCCAAACACTGAAGCTTTCTTT.